This TCR beta chain was obtained from a study of blood T cell repertoires in COVID-19. Study-wide context: Acute-phase and convalescent COVID-19 samples originated in the United States, Italy and Spain. In each case, the material was cDNA or gDNA derived from T cells, B-cell-depleted T cells, or PBMCs.

Source study methods: Researchers report that nucleated cell counts were estimated from reference gene primer amplification. Clones were read by immunoSEQ multiplex PCR, and TCRdb kept only the in-frame ones, dropping some. V, J and clone size are those of that table, while D and trimming were read from the DNA. The sample consists of hundreds of thousands of clones, 80% to 90% of them appearing once. Trimming cost V 7 bases and J 1 base; bases outside gene matches: 4. The CDR3 runs to 14 residues. The germline gives CDR1 SGHRS, CDR2 YFSETQ. Sequencing input: PBMCs or T cells enriched from blood (not recorded which). This receptor was identified in a man aged 30 to 45 who had recovered from COVID-19. The chain has TRBV5-1 and TRBJ2-2; 7 bases map to TRBD1. This chain's CDR3 is CASRQGLNTGELFF. CDR3 nucleotide sequence: TGCGCCAGCCGACAGGGATTGAACACCGGGGAGCTGTTTTTT.